What follows describes a single TCR beta chain. Its antigen is currently unknown. The record originates from a study of T cell responses to AZD1222 COVID-19 vaccine. Regarding the study as a whole: Targeting of unmutated variant regions was reportedly seen in nearly half of spike-specific TCRs.

Germline V lookup: CDR1 GTSNPN, CDR2 SVGIG (reference sequence). This CDR3 has 16 residues. Germline trimming cut 2 bases from V and 3 bases from J; bases unmatched to any gene: 6. The table came from immunoSEQ multiplex PCR; TCRdb's copy has only in-frame clones and leaves some out. Of around 110,000 clones in the sample, about nine tenths were seen once. This sample comprised peripheral blood, obtained 28 days after the second AZD1222 dose. The origin of this receptor is an adult who received the AZD1222 COVID-19 vaccine. J is TRBJ2-3 and V is TRBV30; TRBD1 matches 12 bases. The CDR3 reads CAWSPGTGGNTDTQYF. The CDR3 bases are TGTGCCTGGAGTCCGGGGACAGGGGGCAATACAGATACGCAGTATTTT. The whole variable domain, filled in from reference TRBV30 and TRBJ2-3, reads SQTIHQWPATLVQPVGSPLSLECTVEGTSNPNLYWYRQAAGRGLQLLFYSVGIGQISSEVPQNLSASRPQDRQFILSSKKLLLSDSGFYLCAWSPGTGGNTDTQYFGPGTRLTVL.